The present TCR beta chain was sequenced within a study of identical twins. Only healthy Caucasians were enrolled as donors. TCRdb reanalysed the 5' RACE reads using MiXCR and keeps one entry per CDR3 protein. In the table there are about 390,000 distinct CDR3 sequences, 9% to 10% of which are singletons. General observations from the study: Sequences that were out-of-frame, alpha and twin-shared displayed an excess of low generation probability. Conclusions leaned on cross-sectional statistical analysis and did not track the same donors over time. Zero-insertion analyses were open to partial confounding by invariant MAIT and iNKT cells.

V shed 2 bases and J shed 5 bases, with 12 bases lying between them. The CDR3 loop spans 14 amino acids. Looked up from germline, CDR1 is SSHAT and CDR2 is FNYEAQ (reference sequence). As to this clonotype: What it binds is unknown.

The chain carries TRBV7-7 and TRBJ2-5; a possible D gene is TRBD2 (5 bases). Material: naive T cells sorted from blood. This receptor was obtained from a woman aged 50 to 60 in good health. In DNA form, the CDR3 reads TGTGCCAGCAGCTTAAATAGCGTTGGGGAGACCCAGTACTTC. Translated: CASSLNSVGETQYF.